One and the same sample provided the 8 T cell receptor beta chains below, sequenced in a study of identical twins (dated by TCRdb to the mid-2010s). The protocol used for the library was 5' RACE. TCRdb lists the instrument as Illumina HiSeq 2000. TCRdb redid the processing of the public reads, applying fastp at Q25 and MiXCR, and retained in-frame beta chains. Identical CDR3 protein sequences are pooled into one entry, listed with their most common genes and DNA. The sample table records 200,000 to 250,000 distinct CDR3 sequences; approximately 6.8% of these occur just once. The top ten constitute over 5% of the sample. This same sample was also part of a study on yellow fever vaccine responses in identical twins.

What was sequenced was CD8+ T cells sorted from blood. These receptors were collected from a woman aged 18-29 years in good health.

The table lists this clonotype with many counts. The chain is built from TRBV6-1 and TRBJ1-5; D is possibly TRBD1 (5 bases). CDR1 MNHNS and CDR2 SASEGT come from the germline V gene. This CDR3 is 16 amino acids long. The V end lost 4 bases, the J end lost 0 bases, and 13 bases lay between the germline ends. CDR3 protein: CASSVRAAYSNQPQHF. The CDR3 DNA sequence: TGTGCCAGCAGTGTCAGGGCAGCCTATAGCAATCAGCCCCAGCATTTT.

The sample holds many counts of this clonotype. This rearrangement joins TRBV9 to TRBJ1-2, with D unresolved. V was trimmed by 0 bases and J by 4 bases, leaving 13 bases between them. The CDR3 contains 15 residues. The V gene's germline CDR1 is SGDLS and CDR2 YYNGEE. The CDR3: CASSVDGNPSYGYTF. CDR3 DNA: TGTGCCAGCAGCGTAGACGGGAACCCTTCCTATGGCTACACCTTC.

The V and J genes are TRBV5-1 and TRBJ1-3, with D tentatively TRBD1 (6 bases). V was shortened by 5 bases and J by 0 bases, with 6 bases between the two germline ends. The germline V gene encodes CDR1 SGHRS and CDR2 YFSETQ. The CDR3 runs to 13 residues. In DNA, the CDR3 is TGCGCCAGCAGAGGGGGCTCTGGAAACACCATATATTTT. Its translation is CASRGGSGNTIYF. The full variable domain, completed using reference TRBV5-1 and TRBJ1-3, is KAGVTQTPRYLIKTRGQQVTLSCSPISGHRSVSWYQQTPGQGLQFLFEYFSETQRNKGNFPGRFSGRQFSNSRSEMNVSTLELGDSALYLCASRGGSGNTIYFGEGSWLTVV.

For this clonotype: With a much larger clone just one base away, this may be a read error. CDR3 sequence reads: CASNKESQETQYF. CDR3 sequence (DNA): TGTGCCAGCAACAAGGAGTCCCAAGAGACCCAGTACTTC. This chain connects TRBV6-1 to TRBJ2-5; no clear D gene. Trimming shortened V by 7 bases and J by 1 base, and 10 bases separated the two germline ends. CDR1 and CDR2 (germline): MNHNS, SASEGT. This CDR3 is built from 13 residues.

This clonotype showed up just a few times. J is TRBJ2-5 and V is TRBV3-1, with no clear D. V was clipped by 3 bases and J by 2 bases, with 19 bases between them. Germline assignment: CDR1 LGHDT and CDR2 YNNKEL (reference sequence). The CDR3 runs to 17 residues. DNA for the CDR3: TGTGCCAGCAGCCACCCTTGGCTGGGCCTCATACAAGAGACCCAGTACTTC. Protein sequence: CASSHPWLGLIQETQYF.

The gene calls are TRBV28 and TRBJ1-1; D not certain. This CDR3 has 15 residues. CDR1 is MDHEN and CDR2 is SYDVKM in the germline V gene. V was clipped by 5 bases and J by 1 base, with 14 bases between them. Written as DNA, the CDR3 is TGTGCCAGCAGTGATAGTTTCGTGGGGAACACTGAAGCTTTCTTT. Its translation: CASSDSFVGNTEAFF.

V and J are TRBV5-1 and TRBJ1-2; 9 bases fit TRBD1. There are 16 residues in the CDR3. Looked up from germline, CDR1 is SGHRS and CDR2 is YFSETQ. V gave up 4 bases and J gave up 3 bases; unmatched junction bases: 10. The CDR3 region is CASSHLPDRGHYGYTF. The CDR3 DNA reads TGCGCCAGCAGCCACCTTCCGGACAGGGGTCACTATGGCTACACCTTC.

In this sample, this clonotype turned up a few times. This rearrangement joins TRBV28 to TRBJ1-4; a possible D gene is TRBD1 (5 bases). The CDR3 covers 15 residues. CDR1 is MDHEN and CDR2 is SYDVKM in the germline V gene. V was clipped by 3 bases and J by 4 bases, with 12 bases between them. The CDR3 DNA follows: TGTGCCAGCAGTTTGGAGGGGAGCCTTAATGAAAAACTGTTTTTT. It encodes CASSLEGSLNEKLFF. Full variable domain (rest looked up from reference TRBV28 and TRBJ1-4): DVKVTQSSRYLVKRTGEKVFLECVQDMDHENMFWYRQDPGLGLRLIYFSYDVKMKEKGDIPEGYSVSREKKERFSLILESASTNQTSMYLCASSLEGSLNEKLFFGSGTQLSVL.